A single T cell receptor (beta chain) is shown here with its context. Its target is unknown. Clones were read by immunoSEQ multiplex PCR, and TCRdb kept only the in-frame ones, dropping some. The table includes around 60,000 clones, roughly 91% detected once. The data stem from a study of OX40 agonist ivuxolimab in advanced cancers. Study overall: Eligibility rules accepted prior anti-PD-1, anti-PD-L1 or anti-CTLA-4 therapy, and over 30% had some. Broader study findings: Mean expanded clone counts were higher in CD8+ than CD4+ T cells.

Germline-derived CDR1 and CDR2 are SGHNT and YENEEA. Losses at the gene ends were 5 bases for V and 7 bases for J; bases not matched to a gene: 14. CDR3 length: 16 amino acids. Enrollment shut out patients with autoimmune disease history or systemic immunosuppression. The sequencing here drew on CD4+ or CD8+ T cells sorted from blood, taken in a trial of the OX40 agonist ivuxolimab. The chain employs TRBV11-3 and TRBJ2-5, with TRBD2 matching 9 bases. The receptor was isolated from an adult with an advanced solid tumor such as melanoma, head and neck, liver or kidney cancer. The CDR3 sequence is CASSPGGREGRGTQYF. The CDR3 coding sequence is TGTGCCAGCAGCCCCGGAGGGCGGGAGGGCCGGGGGACCCAGTACTTC.